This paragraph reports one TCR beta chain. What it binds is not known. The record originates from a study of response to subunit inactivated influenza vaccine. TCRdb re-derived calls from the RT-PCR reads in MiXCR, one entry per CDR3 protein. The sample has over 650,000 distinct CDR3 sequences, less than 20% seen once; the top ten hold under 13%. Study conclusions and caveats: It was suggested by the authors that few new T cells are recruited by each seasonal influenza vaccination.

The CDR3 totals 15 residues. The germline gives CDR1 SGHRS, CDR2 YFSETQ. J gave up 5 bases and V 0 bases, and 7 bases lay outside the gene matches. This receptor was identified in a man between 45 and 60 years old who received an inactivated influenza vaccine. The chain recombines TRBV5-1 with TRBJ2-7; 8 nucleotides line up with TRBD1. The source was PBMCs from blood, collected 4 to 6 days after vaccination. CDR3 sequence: CASSLGTQGANEQYF. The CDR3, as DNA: TGCGCCAGCAGCTTGGGGACCCAGGGGGCGAACGAGCAGTACTTC.